The 6 T cell receptor beta chains below come from one sample, sequenced in a study of shared clonotypes between healthy human individuals. This table comes from immunoSEQ multiplex PCR, and its TCRdb copy is limited to in-frame clones, with some not included. The sample includes roughly 1,600,000 clones, about 98.5% of them seen just once. The material sequenced was naive CD4+ T cells sorted from blood. As to subset: CD45RA+ positively selected. Receptors were obtained from a man aged 25-45 years in good health.

The V gene is TRBV7-9, the J gene TRBJ2-1; TRBD2 is a possible D gene (7 bases). V was shortened by 1 base and J by 10 bases, with 20 bases between the two germline ends. Germline V CDR1 and CDR2: SEHNR, FQNEAQ (reference sequence). The CDR3 covers 16 residues. The CDR3 here is CASSLGPLGGAKEQFF. The CDR3 DNA sequence: TGTGCCAGCAGCTTAGGGCCCCTAGGGGGGGCAAAGGAGCAGTTCTTC.

The rearrangement links TRBV27 to TRBJ2-1; TRBD2 matches 10 bases. With 5 bases clipped from V and 2 bases from J, the junction kept 6 bases outside the gene matches. This CDR3 contains 16 residues. Germline CDR1 MNHEY, CDR2 SMNVEV (reference sequence). CDR3 DNA sequence: TGTGCCAGCAGTAACGGACTAGCGGAGGCCTACAATGAGCAGTTCTTC. It codes for CASSNGLAEAYNEQFF.

J is TRBJ2-7 and V is TRBV11-2, with D possibly matching TRBD2 (6 bases). The germline V and J ends were trimmed by 5 bases and 3 bases, with 14 bases remaining between them. Per germline, CDR1 SGHAT and CDR2 FQNNGV. CDR3 length: 14 residues. The CDR3 nucleotides read TGTGCCAGCAGCGCAAAAGGGAGGATCTACGAGCAGTACTTC. This sequence encodes CASSAKGRIYEQYF.

The chain combines TRBV18 with TRBJ2-7, with 11 bases matching TRBD2. The germline V gene encodes CDR1 KGHSH and CDR2 LQKENI. The CDR3 consists of 16 residues. Germline trimming cut 5 bases from V and 2 bases from J; bases unmatched to any gene: 8. The CDR3 here is CASSAPGLAATYEQYF. DNA of the CDR3: TGTGCCAGCTCAGCGCCGGGACTAGCGGCCACCTACGAGCAGTACTTC.

This sequence joins TRBV5-8 and TRBJ2-7; 10 bases agree with TRBD1. V was clipped by 5 bases and J by 2 bases; unmatched bases: 10. The germline CDR1 and CDR2 sequences are SGHTS and YDEGEE. The CDR3 covers 16 residues. Here the CDR3 DNA reads TGTGCCAGCAGACAGACAGGGGGCGCGAACACCTACGAGCAGTACTTC. This gives the protein CASRQTGGANTYEQYF.

CDR3 residues: CASSLDTSDTQYF. In nucleotides, the CDR3 is TGCGCCAGCAGCTTGGATACGTCAGATACGCAGTATTTT. The chain couples TRBV5-1 to TRBJ2-3; D not resolved. The germline V gene encodes CDR1 SGHRS and CDR2 YFSETQ. Between the trimmed V and J ends, which lost 0 bases and 4 bases, there was a span of 6 bases. There are 13 residues in the CDR3.